This TCR beta chain came from a study of T cells in Graves' hyperthyroidism and ophthalmopathy. The study left out patients who had uncontrolled infection, other autoimmune disease, pregnancy or lactation. PBMCs were derived from under 13 ml fresh peripheral blood. Broader study findings: The blood repertoire included most of the expanded thyroid clonotypes above 0.001. Ophthalmopathy and stable hyperthyroidism were told apart by a 13 V-J model.

Authors of the study amplified TCR beta CDR3 regions from RNA transcripts. Initially, a first-round RT-PCR of the TCR CDR3 employed the HTBI primer set. MiXCR, run by TCRdb on the multiplex PCR reads, gives a single entry per CDR3 protein. The sample includes under 500,000 distinct CDR3 sequences, over 12% of them seen just once. The CDR3 has 12 residues. Germline V CDR1 and CDR2: GTSNPN, SVGIG (reference sequence). Unmatched junction bases numbered 9, after V lost 3 bases and J lost 12 bases. This clonotype was recorded many times. As yet, its antigen is unknown. The V and J genes are TRBV30 and TRBJ1-2, with 8 bases lining up with TRBD1. This clonotype was obtained from a man aged 45-65 years with Graves' ophthalmopathy. The specimen sequenced was blood. For the CDR3, the DNA is TGTGCCTGGAGCGCCGGACAGGGATCTGACACCTTC. The encoded protein is CAWSAGQGSDTF.